A selection of T cell receptor beta chains follows, all from one sample in a study of Ad26.COV2.S vaccination and SARS-CoV-2 variants. Profiled with immunoSEQ multiplex PCR; TCRdb holds only in-frame clones, not every one. The repertoire consists of about 440,000 clones, with roughly 87% occurring once and the leading ten covering about 4.1%. Here the sequenced sample was peripheral blood, taken in a trial of Ad26.COV2.S vaccine versus placebo. All receptors derive from a person aged 18-60 years who received the Ad26.COV2.S COVID-19 vaccine or a placebo. CDR3s include the opening cysteine and the closing phenylalanine or tryptophan. A D gene is named only where the DNA matches it firmly. Clone sizes are given selectively: once, few, many, or a class where the clone is expanded.

size: .; D: .; V: TRBV10-3; J: TRBJ2-7; CDR3: CAISEGWGRYEQYF; DNA: TGTGCCATCAGTGAGGGGTGGGGGAGATACGAGCAGTACTTC
size: .; D: .; V: TRBV9; J: TRBJ2-1; CDR3: CASSVDLGLYNEQFF; DNA: TGTGCCAGCAGCGTAGACCTTGGACTCTACAATGAGCAGTTCTTC
size: .; D: .; V: TRBV27; J: TRBJ2-2; CDR3: CASSFATGELFF; DNA: TGTGCCAGCAGTTTCGCTACCGGGGAGCTGTTTTTT
size: .; D: TRBD2; V: TRBV9; J: TRBJ2-7; CDR3: CASSVVQREVVYEQYF; DNA: TGTGCCAGCAGCGTAGTTCAGCGGGAGGTTGTATACGAGCAGTACTTC
size: .; D: .; V: TRBV13; J: TRBJ2-1; CDR3: CASSPEGPLAHNEQFF; DNA: TGTGCCAGCAGCCCAGAAGGGCCCTTGGCCCACAATGAGCAGTTCTTC
size: .; D: .; V: TRBV5-1; J: TRBJ2-3; CDR3: CASSLAQYTDTQYF; DNA: TGCGCCAGCAGCTTGGCCCAATACACAGATACGCAGTATTTT
size: once; D: .; V: TRBV28; J: TRBJ1-5; CDR3: CASSLSSRVQPQHF; DNA: TGTGCCAGCAGTTTATCGAGCAGGGTTCAGCCCCAGCATTTT
size: .; D: .; V: TRBV4-2; J: TRBJ2-3; CDR3: CASSQVKGPKTGDTQYF; DNA: TGTGCCAGCAGCCAAGTTAAGGGACCCAAAACGGGAGATACGCAGTATTTT
size: .; D: .; V: TRBV7-2; J: TRBJ2-3; CDR3: CASSLSWGSLPDTQYF; DNA: TGTGCCAGCAGCTTATCCTGGGGGAGCTTACCAGATACGCAGTATTTT
size: .; D: .; V: TRBV27; J: TRBJ2-7; CDR3: CASSLGGLGTAYEQYF; DNA: TGTGCCAGCAGTTTAGGAGGGCTAGGAACAGCCTACGAGCAGTACTTC
size: .; D: .; V: TRBV7-3; J: TRBJ2-1; CDR3: CASSLTTQGSNEQFF; DNA: TGTGCCAGCAGCCTAACGACTCAGGGGTCCAATGAGCAGTTCTTC
size: .; D: .; V: TRBV25-1; J: TRBJ1-3; CDR3: CASSQTGVKGNTIYF; DNA: TGTGCCAGCAGTCAAACAGGAGTTAAGGGAAACACCATATATTTT
size: .; D: .; V: TRBV19; J: TRBJ1-3; CDR3: CASSIEIGPNTIYF; DNA: TGTGCCAGTAGTATAGAGATCGGACCGAACACCATATATTTT
size: .; D: TRBD1; V: TRBV4-2; J: TRBJ1-1; CDR3: CASRDPGQGFLRTEAFF; DNA: TGTGCCAGCAGGGATCCGGGACAGGGGTTTCTAAGGACTGAAGCTTTCTTT
size: .; D: TRBD1; V: TRBV7-2; J: TRBJ2-5; CDR3: CASSFRGQIQETQYF; DNA: TGTGCCAGCAGCTTTCGGGGACAGATCCAAGAGACCCAGTACTTC
size: .; D: .; V: TRBV11-1; J: TRBJ2-1; CDR3: CASSLGTHSYNEQFF; DNA: TGTGCCAGCAGCTTGGGGACACACTCCTACAATGAGCAGTTCTTC
size: .; D: .; V: TRBV4-2; J: TRBJ2-1; CDR3: CASSQERPANNEQFF; DNA: TGTGCCAGCAGCCAAGAAAGGCCAGCAAACAATGAGCAGTTCTTC
size: .; D: TRBD2; V: TRBV11-2; J: TRBJ2-2; CDR3: CASSPGLVRTGELFF; DNA: TGTGCCAGCAGCCCTGGACTAGTCCGAACCGGGGAGCTGTTTTTT
size: .; D: .; V: TRBV7-2; J: TRBJ2-6; CDR3: CASSGEHSGANVLTF; DNA: TGTGCCAGCAGCGGGGAACACTCTGGGGCCAACGTCCTGACTTTC
size: .; D: .; V: TRBV7-9; J: TRBJ1-5; CDR3: CASSPGSGVQPQHF; DNA: TGTGCCAGCAGCCCAGGGTCAGGGGTTCAGCCCCAGCATTTT
size: .; D: .; V: TRBV10-3; J: TRBJ2-1; CDR3: CAIKSPSSYNEQFF; DNA: TGTGCCATCAAATCTCCGAGCTCCTACAATGAGCAGTTCTTC
size: .; D: .; V: TRBV5-4; J: TRBJ2-7; CDR3: CASSPGGQTSSYEQYF; DNA: TGTGCCAGCAGCCCTGGCGGGCAGACCAGTTCCTACGAGCAGTACTTC
size: .; D: .; V: TRBV29-1; J: TRBJ2-7; CDR3: CSVGYSGYPYEQYF; DNA: TGCAGCGTTGGTTATTCGGGGTACCCCTACGAGCAGTACTTC
size: .; D: .; V: TRBV27; J: TRBJ2-7; CDR3: CASRSYEQYF; DNA: TGTGCCAGCAGGTCCTACGAGCAGTACTTC
size: .; D: .; V: TRBV28; J: TRBJ1-2; CDR3: CASSLRQDAYGYTF; DNA: TGTGCCAGCAGTTTACGGCAGGACGCCTATGGCTACACCTTC
size: .; D: .; V: TRBV6-2/TRBV6-3; J: TRBJ1-4; CDR3: CASSYFRWDPLTNEKLFF; DNA: TGTGCCAGCAGTTACTTCCGCTGGGACCCGCTAACTAATGAAAAACTGTTTTTT
size: .; D: TRBD2; V: TRBV7-2; J: TRBJ2-1; CDR3: CASSTSGGSYNEQFF; DNA: TGTGCCAGCAGTACTAGCGGAGGGTCCTACAATGAGCAGTTCTTC
size: .; D: .; V: TRBV5-1; J: TRBJ1-2; CDR3: CASSLESGANYGYTF; DNA: TGCGCCAGCAGCTTGGAGTCAGGAGCTAACTATGGCTACACCTTC
size: .; D: .; V: TRBV9; J: TRBJ2-5; CDR3: CASSALEGRWAAQYF; DNA: TGTGCCAGCAGCGCGCTCGAGGGGCGCTGGGCGGCCCAGTACTTC
size: .; D: TRBD1; V: TRBV29-1; J: TRBJ1-5; CDR3: CSVLTGNSNQPQHF; DNA: TGCAGCGTGTTGACAGGGAATAGCAATCAGCCCCAGCATTTT
size: .; D: .; V: TRBV6-2/TRBV6-3; J: TRBJ2-2; CDR3: CASSSEKNTGELFF; DNA: TGTGCCAGCAGCTCCGAGAAGAACACCGGGGAGCTGTTTTTT
size: .; D: TRBD1; V: TRBV14; J: TRBJ1-5; CDR3: CASSQARQGGNQPQHF; DNA: TGTGCCAGCAGCCAAGCCCGACAGGGGGGGAATCAGCCCCAGCATTTT
size: .; D: .; V: TRBV19; J: TRBJ1-6; CDR3: CASTVIGVNNSPLHF; DNA: TGTGCCAGTACCGTGATAGGAGTCAATAATTCACCCCTCCACTTT
size: .; D: .; V: TRBV24-1; J: TRBJ2-5; CDR3: CATSDGARRETQYF; DNA: TGTGCCACCAGTGACGGGGCTAGGAGGGAGACCCAGTACTTC
size: .; D: TRBD1; V: TRBV5-5; J: TRBJ1-6; CDR3: CASSLGQGSSPLHF; DNA: TGTGCCAGCAGCTTGGGACAGGGGAGTTCACCCCTCCACTTT
size: .; D: .; V: TRBV28; J: TRBJ2-2; CDR3: CASSSTGNTGELFF; DNA: TGTGCCAGCAGTTCAACCGGGAACACCGGGGAGCTGTTTTTT
size: .; D: .; V: TRBV19; J: TRBJ2-1; CDR3: CASFGGANEQFF; DNA: TGTGCCAGCTTTGGGGGGGCCAATGAGCAGTTCTTC
size: .; D: .; V: TRBV27; J: TRBJ1-2; CDR3: CASSLQGYYGYTF; DNA: TGTGCCAGCAGTTTGCAGGGCTACTATGGCTACACCTTC
size: .; D: .; V: TRBV3-1/TRBV3-2; J: TRBJ2-5; CDR3: CASSQDRQETQYF; DNA: TGTGCCAGCAGCCAAGACAGACAAGAGACCCAGTACTTC
size: .; D: TRBD1; V: TRBV5-5; J: TRBJ2-7; CDR3: CASSDSGTGPFEQYF; DNA: TGTGCCAGCAGCGACTCCGGGACAGGTCCCTTCGAGCAGTACTTC
size: .; D: .; V: TRBV6-2/TRBV6-3; J: TRBJ1-1; CDR3: CASSYLGRAFF; DNA: TGTGCCAGCAGTTACTTGGGGAGAGCTTTCTTT
size: .; D: TRBD2; V: TRBV5-5; J: TRBJ2-7; CDR3: CASSFGPSGSSYEQYF; DNA: TGTGCCAGCAGCTTCGGGCCTAGCGGTAGCTCCTACGAGCAGTACTTC
size: .; D: .; V: TRBV2; J: TRBJ1-5; CDR3: CASGEDSLNQPQHF; DNA: TGTGCCAGCGGGGAGGACAGCCTCAATCAGCCCCAGCATTTT
size: .; D: .; V: TRBV28; J: TRBJ2-4; CDR3: CASSPSGEAKNIQYF; DNA: TGTGCCAGCAGTCCCTCGGGAGAAGCCAAAAACATTCAGTACTTC
size: once; D: .; V: TRBV2; J: TRBJ2-3; CDR3: CASSDWRGSSTDTQYF; DNA: TGTGCCAGCAGTGATTGGCGGGGCTCTAGCACAGATACGCAGTATTTT
size: few; D: TRBD1; V: TRBV18; J: TRBJ1-5; CDR3: CASSLRQGLQPQHF; DNA: TGTGCCAGCTCACTCAGACAGGGCCTTCAGCCCCAGCATTTT
size: .; D: TRBD2; V: TRBV29-1; J: TRBJ2-1; CDR3: CSVLGLARGNEQFF; DNA: TGCAGCGTACTCGGACTAGCGAGAGGCAATGAGCAGTTCTTC
size: .; D: .; V: TRBV7-2; J: TRBJ2-7; CDR3: CASSRSGYEQYF; DNA: TGTGCCAGCAGCCGCAGTGGGTACGAGCAGTACTTC
size: .; D: .; V: TRBV2; J: TRBJ1-2; CDR3: CASSEARRNGYTF; DNA: TGTGCCAGCAGTGAAGCGCGGAGGAATGGCTACACCTTC
size: .; D: .; V: TRBV2; J: TRBJ2-7; CDR3: CASRDSTYEQYF; DNA: TGTGCCAGCCGGGACTCGACCTACGAGCAGTACTTC
size: .; D: .; V: TRBV19; J: TRBJ1-4; CDR3: CASSMGGTRSEKLFF; DNA: TGTGCCAGTAGTATGGGAGGGACTCGTAGTGAAAAACTGTTTTTT
size: .; D: TRBD2; V: TRBV27; J: TRBJ2-3; CDR3: CASMVAGGPRAPDTQYF; DNA: TGTGCCAGCATGGTGGCGGGAGGGCCTCGTGCCCCAGATACGCAGTATTTT